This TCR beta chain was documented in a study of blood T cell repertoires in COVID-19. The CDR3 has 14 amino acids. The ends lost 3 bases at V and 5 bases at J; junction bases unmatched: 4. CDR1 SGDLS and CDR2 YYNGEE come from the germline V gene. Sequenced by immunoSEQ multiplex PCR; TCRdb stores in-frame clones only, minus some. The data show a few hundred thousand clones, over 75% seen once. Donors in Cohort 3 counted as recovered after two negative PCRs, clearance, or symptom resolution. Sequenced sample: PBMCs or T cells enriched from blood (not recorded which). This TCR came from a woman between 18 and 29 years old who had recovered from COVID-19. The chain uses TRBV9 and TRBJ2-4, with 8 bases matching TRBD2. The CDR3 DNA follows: TGTGCCAGCAGCGCGGGGGGGATGGAAAACATTCAGTACTTC. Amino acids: CASSAGGMENIQYF.